The rows below give T cell receptor beta chains drawn from one sample of a study of blood T cell repertoires in COVID-19. Assay: immunoSEQ multiplex PCR; the TCRdb copy retains only in-frame clones and omits some. The sample holds some 36,000 clones, 90% seen once. Input material: peripheral blood. These receptors all come from a man between 60 and 75 years old with active or convalescent COVID-19. The CDR3 runs from the conserved cysteine through the conserved F or W. D genes are given only for firm matches. Rows give clone size only sometimes, using once, few, many, or a class for an expanded clone.

v_gene: TRBV6-2/TRBV6-3; j_gene: TRBJ2-5; len: 19; d_gene: TRBD2; abundance: NA; CDR3aa: CASSYSLSGSGTGKKTQYF; CDR3nt: TGTGCCAGCAGTTACTCCCTAAGTGGTAGCGGGACGGGGAAAAAGACCCAGTACTTC
v_gene: TRBV5-1; j_gene: TRBJ2-6; len: 16; d_gene: NA; abundance: once; CDR3aa: CASSFVTASGANVLTF; CDR3nt: TGCGCCAGCAGCTTCGTGACAGCCTCTGGGGCCAACGTCCTGACTTTC
v_gene: TRBV18; j_gene: TRBJ1-1; len: 14; d_gene: NA; abundance: NA; CDR3aa: CASSPQVQGTEAFF; CDR3nt: TGTGCCAGCTCACCACAGGTACAGGGAACTGAAGCTTTCTTT
v_gene: TRBV18; j_gene: TRBJ2-2; len: 17; d_gene: NA; abundance: NA; CDR3aa: CASSPPSRGMGTGELFF; CDR3nt: TGTGCCAGCTCACCCCCCTCTAGGGGGATGGGAACCGGGGAGCTGTTTTTT
v_gene: TRBV4-3; j_gene: TRBJ2-5; len: 14; d_gene: NA; abundance: NA; CDR3aa: CASSQVKYRGTQYF; CDR3nt: TGCGCCAGCAGCCAAGTTAAATATCGGGGGACCCAGTACTTC
v_gene: TRBV21-1; j_gene: TRBJ2-7; len: 16; d_gene: NA; abundance: NA; CDR3aa: CASSPLRDRYSYEQYF; CDR3nt: TGTGCCAGCAGCCCCCTTAGGGACAGGTATTCCTACGAGCAGTACTTC
v_gene: TRBV2; j_gene: TRBJ2-3; len: 14; d_gene: TRBD2; abundance: NA; CDR3aa: CASREREGTDTQYF; CDR3nt: TGTGCCAGCAGGGAGCGGGAGGGCACAGATACGCAGTATTTT
v_gene: TRBV9; j_gene: TRBJ2-1; len: 15; d_gene: TRBD2; abundance: NA; CDR3aa: CASSSTAGVGNEQFF; CDR3nt: TGTGCCAGCAGCTCTACAGCGGGGGTGGGAAATGAGCAGTTCTTC
v_gene: TRBV28; j_gene: TRBJ2-1; len: 15; d_gene: TRBD1; abundance: NA; CDR3aa: CASNGPGQGDNEQFF; CDR3nt: TGTGCCAGCAACGGCCCGGGACAGGGAGACAATGAGCAGTTCTTC
v_gene: TRBV6-6; j_gene: TRBJ2-5; len: 12; d_gene: NA; abundance: once; CDR3aa: CASSPGRETQYF; CDR3nt: TGTGCCAGCAGTCCAGGGAGGGAGACCCAGTACTTC
v_gene: TRBV6-1; j_gene: TRBJ2-1; len: 15; d_gene: NA; abundance: NA; CDR3aa: CASSEGGGSYNEQFF; CDR3nt: TGTGCCAGCAGTGAAGGAGGAGGCTCCTACAATGAGCAGTTCTTC
v_gene: TRBV9; j_gene: TRBJ1-1; len: 14; d_gene: NA; abundance: NA; CDR3aa: CASSAGTGNTEAFF; CDR3nt: TGTGCCAGCAGCGCGGGGACTGGGAACACTGAAGCTTTCTTT
v_gene: TRBV5-1; j_gene: TRBJ2-2; len: 17; d_gene: TRBD1; abundance: NA; CDR3aa: CASSLTTDRVGAGELFF; CDR3nt: TGCGCCAGCAGCCTCACCACGGACAGGGTCGGCGCCGGGGAGCTGTTTTTT
v_gene: TRBV30; j_gene: TRBJ1-2; len: 12; d_gene: NA; abundance: NA; CDR3aa: CAAPRWVGGYTF; CDR3nt: TGTGCCGCCCCTCGGTGGGTCGGGGGCTACACCTTC
v_gene: TRBV28; j_gene: TRBJ2-5; len: 13; d_gene: NA; abundance: NA; CDR3aa: CASSFGNKETQYF; CDR3nt: TGTGCCAGCAGTTTCGGGAACAAAGAGACCCAGTACTTC
v_gene: TRBV9; j_gene: TRBJ2-7; len: 16; d_gene: TRBD2; abundance: few; CDR3aa: CASSGKTSGITYEQYF; CDR3nt: TGTGCCAGCAGCGGAAAGACTAGCGGGATTACCTACGAGCAGTACTTC
v_gene: TRBV6-5; j_gene: TRBJ1-6; len: 14; d_gene: NA; abundance: NA; CDR3aa: CASATSSYNSPLHF; CDR3nt: TGTGCCAGCGCCACGAGCTCCTATAATTCACCCCTCCACTTT
v_gene: TRBV11-2; j_gene: TRBJ2-3; len: 15; d_gene: TRBD2; abundance: NA; CDR3aa: CASSLSGASTDTQYF; CDR3nt: TGTGCCAGCAGCTTGAGCGGGGCTAGCACAGATACGCAGTATTTT
v_gene: TRBV5-1; j_gene: TRBJ2-1; len: 15; d_gene: TRBD1; abundance: NA; CDR3aa: CASSLDRAQYNEQFF; CDR3nt: TGCGCCAGCAGCTTAGACAGGGCCCAGTACAATGAGCAGTTCTTC
v_gene: TRBV14; j_gene: TRBJ2-7; len: 15; d_gene: TRBD1; abundance: once; CDR3aa: CASSPTGVDTYEQYF; CDR3nt: TGTGCCAGCAGCCCAACAGGGGTGGACACCTACGAGCAGTACTTC
v_gene: TRBV27; j_gene: TRBJ2-1; len: 15; d_gene: TRBD1; abundance: NA; CDR3aa: CASSSLRTGGYEQFF; CDR3nt: TGTGCCAGCAGTTCTCTCCGGACAGGGGGCTATGAGCAGTTCTTC
v_gene: TRBV6-2/TRBV6-3; j_gene: TRBJ2-7; len: 13; d_gene: NA; abundance: NA; CDR3aa: CASSYSAPYEQYF; CDR3nt: TGTGCCAGCAGTTATAGCGCACCCTACGAGCAGTACTTC
v_gene: TRBV5-1; j_gene: TRBJ2-6; len: 16; d_gene: NA; abundance: NA; CDR3aa: CASSLYRSSGANVLTF; CDR3nt: TGCGCCAGCAGCTTGTACAGGAGCTCTGGGGCCAACGTCCTGACTTTC
v_gene: TRBV7-9; j_gene: TRBJ1-2; len: 17; d_gene: NA; abundance: NA; CDR3aa: CASSLIYRGQGRYGYTF; CDR3nt: TGTGCCAGCAGCTTAATTTATCGCGGGCAGGGGAGATATGGCTACACCTTC
v_gene: TRBV19; j_gene: TRBJ1-2; len: 13; d_gene: NA; abundance: NA; CDR3aa: CASQGRANYGYTF; CDR3nt: TGTGCCAGCCAGGGGAGGGCTAACTATGGCTACACCTTC
v_gene: TRBV4-2; j_gene: TRBJ2-5; len: 16; d_gene: TRBD2; abundance: NA; CDR3aa: CASSQEPAGTQETQYF; CDR3nt: TGTGCCAGCAGCCAAGAACCAGCGGGGACTCAAGAGACCCAGTACTTC
v_gene: TRBV18; j_gene: TRBJ2-1; len: 13; d_gene: NA; abundance: NA; CDR3aa: CASSPQELNEQFF; CDR3nt: TGTGCCAGCTCACCACAAGAGCTCAATGAGCAGTTCTTC